Given below is one TCR beta chain in context. Its antigen is unknown. Amplification used 60 Vbeta primers and 13 Jbeta primers. The repertoire was sequenced with immunoSEQ multiplex PCR; TCRdb's copy has only in-frame clones and lacks some. The sample holds around 140,000 clones. These data originate in a study of cytomegalovirus exposure and HLA in healthy donors. Trimming removed 6 bases at V and 7 bases at J, with 14 bases between. This CDR3 region has 13 residues. Germline-derived CDR1 and CDR2 are LNHNV and YYDKDF (reference sequence). Study-wide results and caveats: Analyzed later, most CMV-associated TCR beta chains appeared HLA-restricted.

This sequence originates from a woman aged 40 to 49 in good health and CMV-seronegative. The chain employs TRBV15 and TRBJ2-3; the D gene is possibly TRBD2 (5 bases). Sequenced: PBMCs. The CDR3 DNA sequence: TGTGCCACCAGTTCCCAAGAGGGAAATACGCAGTATTTT. This gives the protein CATSSQEGNTQYF.